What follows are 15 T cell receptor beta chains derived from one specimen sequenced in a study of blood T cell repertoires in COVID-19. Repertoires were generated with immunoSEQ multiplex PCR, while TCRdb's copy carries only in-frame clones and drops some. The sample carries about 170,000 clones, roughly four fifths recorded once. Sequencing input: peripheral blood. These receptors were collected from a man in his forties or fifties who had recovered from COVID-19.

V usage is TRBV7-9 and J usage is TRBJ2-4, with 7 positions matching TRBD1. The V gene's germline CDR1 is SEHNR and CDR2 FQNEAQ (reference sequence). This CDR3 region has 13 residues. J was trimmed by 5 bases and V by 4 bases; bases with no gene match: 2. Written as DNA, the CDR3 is TGTGCCAGCAGCTATGACAGGGAAAACATTCAGTACTTC. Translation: CASSYDRENIQYF.

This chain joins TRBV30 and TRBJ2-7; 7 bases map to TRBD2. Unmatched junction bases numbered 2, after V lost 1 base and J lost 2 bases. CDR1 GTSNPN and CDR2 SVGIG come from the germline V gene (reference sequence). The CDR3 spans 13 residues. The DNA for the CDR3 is TGTGCCTGGAGTGGGGGGGGACCCTACGAGCAGTACTTC. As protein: CAWSGGGPYEQYF.

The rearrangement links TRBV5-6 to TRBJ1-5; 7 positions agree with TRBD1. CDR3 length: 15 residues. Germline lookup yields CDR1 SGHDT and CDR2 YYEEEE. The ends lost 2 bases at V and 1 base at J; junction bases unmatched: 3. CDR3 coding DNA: TGTGCCAGCAGCTTAAACAGGGGAAGCAATCAGCCCCAGCATTTT. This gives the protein CASSLNRGSNQPQHF.

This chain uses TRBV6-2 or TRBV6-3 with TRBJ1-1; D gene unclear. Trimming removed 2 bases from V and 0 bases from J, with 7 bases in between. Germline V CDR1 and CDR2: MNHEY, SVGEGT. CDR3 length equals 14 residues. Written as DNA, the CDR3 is TGTGCCAGCAGTTACCAGATACTGAACACTGAAGCTTTCTTT. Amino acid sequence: CASSYQILNTEAFF.

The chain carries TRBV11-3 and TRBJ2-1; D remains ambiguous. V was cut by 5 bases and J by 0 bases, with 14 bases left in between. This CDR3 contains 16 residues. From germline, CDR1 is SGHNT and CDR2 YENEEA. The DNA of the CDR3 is TGTGCCAGCAGCCTCACCCTTAAGAGCTCCTACAATGAGCAGTTCTTC. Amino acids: CASSLTLKSSYNEQFF. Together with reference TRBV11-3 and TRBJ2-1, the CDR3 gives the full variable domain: EAGVVQSPRYKIIEKKQPVAFWCNPISGHNTLYWYLQNLGQGPELLIRYENEEAVDDSQLPKDRFSAERLKGVDSTLKIQPAELGDSAVYLCASSLTLKSSYNEQFFGPGTRLTVL.

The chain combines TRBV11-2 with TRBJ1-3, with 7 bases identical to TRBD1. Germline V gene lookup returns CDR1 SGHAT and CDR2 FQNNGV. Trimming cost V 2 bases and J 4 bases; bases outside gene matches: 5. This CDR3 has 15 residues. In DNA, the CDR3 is TGTGCCAGCAGCTTAACCAGGGGGTCCGGAAACACCATATATTTT. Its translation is CASSLTRGSGNTIYF.

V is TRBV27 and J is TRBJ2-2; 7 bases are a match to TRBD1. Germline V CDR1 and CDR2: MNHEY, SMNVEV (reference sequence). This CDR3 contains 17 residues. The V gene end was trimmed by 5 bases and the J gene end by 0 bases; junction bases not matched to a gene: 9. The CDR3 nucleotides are TGTGCCAGCAGTCCTTACGGGACAGTCGCGAACACCGGGGAGCTGTTTTTT. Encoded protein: CASSPYGTVANTGELFF.

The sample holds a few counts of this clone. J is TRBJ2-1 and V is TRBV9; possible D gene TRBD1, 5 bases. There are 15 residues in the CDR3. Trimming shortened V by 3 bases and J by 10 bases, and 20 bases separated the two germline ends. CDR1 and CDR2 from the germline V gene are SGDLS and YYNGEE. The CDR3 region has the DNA TGTGCCAGCAGCGCCGGGTTTTCCAAGGGGTGGGAGCAGTTCTTC. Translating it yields CASSAGFSKGWEQFF.

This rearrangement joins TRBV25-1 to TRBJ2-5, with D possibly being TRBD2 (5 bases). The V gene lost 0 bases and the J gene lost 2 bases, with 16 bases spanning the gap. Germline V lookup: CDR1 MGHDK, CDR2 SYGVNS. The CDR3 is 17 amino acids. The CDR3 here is CASSEYTGVWSQETQYF. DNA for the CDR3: TGTGCCAGCAGTGAATATACCGGGGTTTGGTCGCAAGAGACCCAGTACTTC.

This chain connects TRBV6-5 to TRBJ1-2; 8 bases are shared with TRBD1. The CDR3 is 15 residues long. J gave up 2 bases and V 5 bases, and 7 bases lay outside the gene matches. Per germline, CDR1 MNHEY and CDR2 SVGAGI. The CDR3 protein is CASSPGTGLNYGYTF. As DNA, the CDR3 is TGTGCCAGCAGTCCCGGGACAGGACTGAACTATGGCTACACCTTC.

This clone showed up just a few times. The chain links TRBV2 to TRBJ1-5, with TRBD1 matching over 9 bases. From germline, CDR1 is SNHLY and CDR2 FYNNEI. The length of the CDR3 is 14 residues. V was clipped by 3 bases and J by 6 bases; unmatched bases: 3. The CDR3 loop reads CASSDRDRVQPQHF. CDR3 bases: TGTGCCAGCAGTGACCGGGACAGGGTTCAGCCCCAGCATTTT.

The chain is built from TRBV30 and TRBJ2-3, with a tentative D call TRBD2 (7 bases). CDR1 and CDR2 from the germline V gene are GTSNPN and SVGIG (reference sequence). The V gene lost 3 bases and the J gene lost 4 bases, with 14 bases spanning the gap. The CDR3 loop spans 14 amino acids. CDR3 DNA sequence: TGTGCCTGGAGGCGAGGGGGGGTCCCAGATACGCAGTATTTT. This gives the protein CAWRRGGVPDTQYF. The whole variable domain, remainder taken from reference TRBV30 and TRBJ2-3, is SQTIHQWPATLVQPVGSPLSLECTVEGTSNPNLYWYRQAAGRGLQLLFYSVGIGQISSEVPQNLSASRPQDRQFILSSKKLLLSDSGFYLCAWRRGGVPDTQYFGPGTRLTVL.

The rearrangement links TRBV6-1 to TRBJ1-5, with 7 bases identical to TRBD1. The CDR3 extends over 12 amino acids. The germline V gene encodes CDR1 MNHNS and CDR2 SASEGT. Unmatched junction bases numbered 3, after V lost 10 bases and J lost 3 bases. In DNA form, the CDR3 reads TGTGCCACCACAGGGGCCAATCAGCCCCAGCATTTT. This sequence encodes CATTGANQPQHF.

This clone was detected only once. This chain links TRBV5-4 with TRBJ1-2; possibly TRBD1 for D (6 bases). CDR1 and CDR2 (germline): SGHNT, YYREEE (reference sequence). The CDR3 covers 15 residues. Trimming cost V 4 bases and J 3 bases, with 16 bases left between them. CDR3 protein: CASSPRGGSDYGYTF. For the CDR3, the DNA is TGTGCCAGCAGCCCGCGAGGGGGTTCGGACTATGGCTACACCTTC.

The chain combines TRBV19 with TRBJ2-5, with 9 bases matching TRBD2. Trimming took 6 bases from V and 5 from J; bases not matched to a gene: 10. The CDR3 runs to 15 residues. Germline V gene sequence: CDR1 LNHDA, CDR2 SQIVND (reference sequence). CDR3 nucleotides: TGTGCCAGTAGGGTTGTAGCGGGAGATGAGGAGACCCAGTACTTC. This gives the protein CASRVVAGDEETQYF. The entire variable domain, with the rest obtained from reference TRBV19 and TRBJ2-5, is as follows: DGGITQSPKYLFRKEGQNVTLSCEQNLNHDAMYWYRQDPGQGLRLIYYSQIVNDFQKGDIAEGYSVSREKKESFPLTVTSAQKNPTAFYLCASRVVAGDEETQYFGPGTRLLVL.